Below, one T cell receptor beta chain is given with its context. The antigen is unknown. Measured with immunoSEQ multiplex PCR; TCRdb has only the in-frame clones, and not every one. The sample lists around 80,000 clones; approximately 83% were seen once. These data originate in a study of T cell responses to AZD1222 COVID-19 vaccine. V lost 7 bases, J lost 8 bases, and 13 bases lay in between. This CDR3 has 13 residues. Per germline, CDR1 SGHRS and CDR2 YFSETQ. Broader study findings: Of spike-specific TCRs, nearly half reportedly target regions left unmutated in variants.

The V and J genes are TRBV5-1 and TRBJ1-6; D remains ambiguous. The sequencing here drew on peripheral blood, taken 28 days after the second AZD1222 dose. This receptor was taken from an adult who received the AZD1222 COVID-19 vaccine. The CDR3 region is CASCEAVDSPLHF. DNA for the CDR3: TGCGCCAGCTGTGAGGCTGTGGATTCACCCCTCCACTTT.